One sample yielded the 8 T cell receptor beta chains listed below, sequenced in a study of blood T cell repertoires in COVID-19. Sequenced by immunoSEQ multiplex PCR; TCRdb stores in-frame clones only, minus some. The sample yields a few hundred thousand clones, approximately 85% seen once. The specimen was peripheral blood. These receptors all come from a human donor with COVID-19, enrolled during active disease. The donor label of this sample is uncertain.

V and J are TRBV28 and TRBJ2-7, with 8 bases that match TRBD1. The V gene end was trimmed by 5 bases and the J gene end by 4 bases; junction bases not matched to a gene: 7. From germline, CDR1 is MDHEN and CDR2 SYDVKM. This CDR3 contains 14 residues. CDR3 coding DNA: TGTGCCAGCAGTCCCCACAGGGGGATGTACGAGCAGTACTTC. Protein: CASSPHRGMYEQYF.

This sequence joins TRBV7-2 and TRBJ1-2; TRBD1 agrees at 9 bases. The germline V gene encodes CDR1 SGHTA and CDR2 FQGNSA. CDR3 length equals 15 residues. V dropped 3 bases and J dropped 3; count of bases not matched to a gene: 5. The CDR3 sequence is CASSLGTGKDYGYTF. CDR3 coding DNA: TGTGCCAGCAGCTTGGGGACAGGGAAGGACTATGGCTACACCTTC.

The J gene is TRBJ2-7, the V gene TRBV12-3 or TRBV12-4; D is undetermined. CDR3 length: 13 residues. V was pared by 4 bases and J by 2 bases, with 9 bases between. This CDR3 reads CASSSPGPYEQYF. The CDR3 DNA sequence: TGTGCCAGCAGTTCCCCAGGTCCCTACGAGCAGTACTTC.

The chain joins TRBV19 to TRBJ2-1; 8 bases match TRBD2. The germline V gene encodes CDR1 LNHDA and CDR2 SQIVND (reference sequence). V gave up 4 bases and J gave up 2 bases; unmatched junction bases: 13. This CDR3 spans 18 amino acids. CDR3 region: CASSSRSGTDITYNEQFF. The DNA of the CDR3 is TGTGCCAGTAGTAGTCGTAGCGGGACCGATATAACCTACAATGAGCAGTTCTTC. The full variable domain, its missing parts supplied by reference TRBV19 and TRBJ2-1, is DGGITQSPKYLFRKEGQNVTLSCEQNLNHDAMYWYRQDPGQGLRLIYYSQIVNDFQKGDIAEGYSVSREKKESFPLTVTSAQKNPTAFYLCASSSRSGTDITYNEQFFGPGTRLTVL.

In its sample, this clone was seen many times. This chain joins TRBV7-3 and TRBJ1-1, with TRBD1 matching 7 bases. Germline assignment: CDR1 SGHTA and CDR2 FQGTGA. V gave up 3 bases and J gave up 1 base; unmatched junction bases: 8. The CDR3 is 16 amino acids. The DNA of the CDR3 is TGTGCCAGCAGCTTGGTCCACCGACAGGGGAACACTGAAGCTTTCTTT. It yields the protein CASSLVHRQGNTEAFF.

This chain joins TRBV2 and TRBJ2-1, with TRBD2 matching 7 bases. Germline V gives CDR1 SNHLY, CDR2 FYNNEI. The CDR3 sequence is 15 residues long. V lost 7 bases to trimming and J lost 4 bases; unmatched junction nucleotides: 10. The CDR3 region has the DNA TGTGCCAGCACCCCGGCGGCTAGCGGATACAATGAGCAGTTCTTC. It codes for CASTPAASGYNEQFF.

J is TRBJ2-7 and V is TRBV6-5; 9 bases are a match to TRBD1. CDR1 and CDR2 from the germline V gene are MNHEY and SVGAGI. This CDR3 region has 15 residues. V gave up 7 bases and J gave up 6 bases; unmatched junction bases: 13. This CDR3 is CASNPSTGGRGEQYF. The CDR3 DNA reads as TGTGCCAGCAATCCTTCAACAGGGGGCAGGGGCGAGCAGTACTTC.

This clone was seen a handful of times. This chain joins TRBV10-3 and TRBJ1-1, with TRBD1 matching over 8 bases. This CDR3 spans 13 amino acids. Germline CDR1 is ENHRY and CDR2 is SYGVKD. Germline trimming cut 6 bases from V and 5 bases from J; bases unmatched to any gene: 5. The CDR3 here is CAIRTTGDTEAFF. The CDR3 DNA sequence: TGTGCCATCAGAACGACAGGGGATACTGAAGCTTTCTTT.